The 18 T cell receptor beta chains given below trace back to one sample, sequenced in a study of T cell clones after liver transplantation. The assay was immunoSEQ multiplex PCR, and TCRdb's table has in-frame clones only and misses some. The repertoire holds about 74,000 clones, with about 80% as singletons. The source material was CD4+ T cells from blood, sampled before liver transplant. Receptors originate from a human donor who received a liver transplant.

The V and J genes are TRBV5-1 and TRBJ2-7, with D maybe TRBD1 (5 bases). The germline V gene has CDR1 SGHRS and CDR2 YFSETQ. This CDR3 is 13 amino acids long. The V end lost 7 bases, the J end lost 2 bases, and 13 bases lay between the germline ends. CDR3 sequence (DNA): TGCGCCAGCCACAAGACAGAAACCTACGAGCAGTACTTC. It encodes CASHKTETYEQYF.

The chain combines TRBV5-4 with TRBJ2-1; D assignment may be TRBD1 or TRBD2 (6 bases each). V dropped 0 bases and J dropped 8 bases, with 15 bases sitting between them. The germline V gene has CDR1 SGHNT and CDR2 YYREEE (reference sequence). This CDR3 comprises 15 residues. This CDR3 is CASSLGGARGHEQFF. The CDR3, as DNA: TGTGCCAGCAGCTTGGGGGGGGCCAGGGGCCATGAGCAGTTCTTC.

CDR3 in amino acids: CASSLPGKNIQYF. In DNA form, the CDR3 reads TGTGCCAGCAGTTTACCAGGAAAAAACATTCAGTACTTC. The chain links TRBV28 to TRBJ2-4; D ambiguous. CDR3 size: 13 residues. The V and J ends lost 2 bases and 4 bases respectively, with 6 bases between them. Per the germline V gene, CDR1 is MDHEN and CDR2 is SYDVKM. The whole variable domain, filled in from reference TRBV28 and TRBJ2-4, reads DVKVTQSSRYLVKRTGEKVFLECVQDMDHENMFWYRQDPGLGLRLIYFSYDVKMKEKGDIPEGYSVSREKKERFSLILESASTNQTSMYLCASSLPGKNIQYFGAGTRLSVL.

This clone has only a few counts. This chain uses TRBV10-1 with TRBJ2-1; D call uncertain. Germline CDR1 reads WNHNN; CDR2 reads SYGVQD (reference sequence). V was clipped by 6 bases and J by 6 bases, with 12 bases between them. CDR3 length equals 13 residues. The CDR3 DNA follows: TGCGCCAGCAGCGACTTGGGCAGCAATGAGCAGTTCTTC. Translating it yields CASSDLGSNEQFF.

The rearrangement joins TRBV6-1 to TRBJ1-2; D is unclear. Germline CDR1 reads MNHNS; CDR2 reads SASEGT. Trimming took 2 bases from V and 0 from J, leaving 16 bases between them. The CDR3 runs 17 residues. The CDR3 coding sequence is TGTGCCAGCAGTGAACTGGTATCAGTCTTTGCTAACTATGGCTACACCTTC. It specifies CASSELVSVFANYGYTF.

The gene calls are TRBV7-3 and TRBJ1-1; tentatively, D is TRBD1 (5 bases). The germline V gene has CDR1 SGHTA and CDR2 FQGTGA. The CDR3 consists of 14 residues. Trimming took 0 bases from V and 4 from J, leaving 9 bases between them. The CDR3 protein is CASSLTQGVTEAFF. The CDR3 DNA follows: TGTGCCAGCAGCTTAACCCAGGGAGTCACTGAAGCTTTCTTT.

V usage is TRBV27 and J usage is TRBJ2-7, with TRBD2 matching 7 bases. The junction had 11 bases not matched to a gene; V was cut back by 3 bases and J by 3 bases. CDR1 is MNHEY, CDR2 SMNVEV, per germline (reference sequence). The CDR3 is made up of 16 amino acids. The CDR3 sequence: CASSLRPPSSGYEQYF. The CDR3 DNA reads TGTGCCAGCAGTTTGCGTCCCCCCTCTAGCGGCTACGAGCAGTACTTC.

The V gene is TRBV4-1, the J gene TRBJ1-3; no clear D. There are 16 residues in the CDR3. V lost 1 base and J lost 2, with 12 bases in between. Per the germline V gene, CDR1 is MGHRA and CDR2 is YSYEKL. The DNA of the CDR3 is TGCGCCAGCAGCCAAGTTCCGCTCGGGCCTGGAAACACCATATATTTT. This translates into CASSQVPLGPGNTIYF.

The chain recombines TRBV5-1 with TRBJ1-2; D is unclear. The CDR3 is made up of 14 amino acids. The V gene lost 0 bases and the J gene lost 0 bases, with 6 bases spanning the gap. Germline CDR1 and CDR2: SGHRS and YFSETQ. CDR3 nucleotide sequence: TGCGCCAGCAGCTTGGTAGGAGCTAACTATGGCTACACCTTC. Translated: CASSLVGANYGYTF.

The chain uses TRBV7-2 and TRBJ2-5; no reliable D call. Germline V gives CDR1 SGHTA, CDR2 FQGNSA. The CDR3 length is 16 residues. Trimming pared 8 bases from V and 5 bases from J, leaving 24 bases between. CDR3 sequence: CASQYGPARATETQYF. CDR3 in DNA: TGTGCCAGCCAATACGGCCCTGCTCGGGCTACGGAGACCCAGTACTTC.

The chain is built from TRBV29-1 and TRBJ1-3; no reliable D call. Germline values: CDR1 SQVTM, CDR2 ANQGSEA. V was trimmed by 5 bases and J by 3 bases, leaving 11 bases between them. The CDR3 contains 13 residues. The CDR3 region is CSVLEGYGNTIYF. DNA of the CDR3: TGCAGCGTTCTCGAGGGCTATGGAAACACCATATATTTT.

The gene calls are TRBV4-1 and TRBJ1-5; perhaps TRBD1 as D (6 bases). This CDR3 has 17 amino acids. Germline CDR1 MGHRA, CDR2 YSYEKL. V was trimmed by 0 bases and J by 0 bases, leaving 12 bases between them. CDR3 sequence (DNA): TGCGCCAGCAGCCAAGATGGACAGTGGAATAGCAATCAGCCCCAGCATTTT. Encoded protein: CASSQDGQWNSNQPQHF.

CDR3 DNA sequence: TGTGCCAGCAGCCCCCAGCGGATCTTGAACACTGAAGCTTTCTTT. This sequence encodes CASSPQRILNTEAFF. The V gene is TRBV7-2, the J gene TRBJ1-1; D is unresolved. Deletions cut 5 bases from V and 0 bases from J, with 13 bases between. The CDR3 covers 15 residues. Germline CDR1 is SGHTA and CDR2 is FQGNSA.

The J gene is TRBJ2-2, the V gene TRBV7-2; D uncertain. The length of the CDR3 is 13 residues. From germline, CDR1 is SGHTA and CDR2 FQGNSA. V lost 5 bases and J lost 9, with 13 bases in between. CDR3 in amino acids: CASSPNLRRELFF. The CDR3 coding sequence is TGTGCCAGCAGCCCGAACCTCAGGAGGGAGCTGTTTTTT. Supplemented by reference TRBV7-2 and TRBJ2-2, the full variable domain reads GAGVSQSPSNKVTEKGKDVELRCDPISGHTALYWYRQSLGQGLEFLIYFQGNSAPDKSGLPSDRFSAERTGGSVSTLTIQRTQQEDSAVYLCASSPNLRRELFFGEGSRLTVL.

The chain links TRBV7-9 to TRBJ1-2; perhaps TRBD1 as D (5 bases). Germline values: CDR1 SEHNR, CDR2 FQNEAQ (reference sequence). CDR3 length equals 14 residues. The ends were cut back, 5 bases at V and 0 bases at J, with 10 bases in the middle. This CDR3 is CASSGTVANYGYTF. The DNA for the CDR3 is TGTGCCAGCAGCGGGACCGTAGCTAACTATGGCTACACCTTC.

The chain couples TRBV18 to TRBJ2-7; D is perhaps TRBD2 (5 bases). CDR3 length: 12 residues. Trimming stripped 3 bases from V and 2 bases from J, with 5 bases between. Looked up from germline, CDR1 is KGHSH and CDR2 is LQKENI. CDR3 nucleotide sequence: TGTGCCAGCTCACCCGGGACCTACGAGCAGTACTTC. Translated: CASSPGTYEQYF.

The chain is built from TRBV2 and TRBJ1-5; D call uncertain. V dropped 7 bases and J dropped 0 bases, with 10 bases sitting between them. CDR3 length equals 14 residues. Germline V CDR1 and CDR2: SNHLY, FYNNEI. CDR3 region: CASTSTNSNQPQHF. The CDR3 DNA reads as TGTGCCAGCACGAGTACAAATAGCAATCAGCCCCAGCATTTT.

The chain has TRBV6-1 and TRBJ1-1; a weak D match, TRBD1 (5 bases). Germline CDR1 reads MNHNS; CDR2 reads SASEGT. Trimming removed 7 bases at V and 0 bases at J, with 21 bases between. The CDR3 sequence is 17 residues long. The CDR3 protein is CASIESGRRRMNTEAFF. In DNA, the CDR3 is TGTGCCAGCATTGAGTCAGGGAGGCGGAGAATGAACACTGAAGCTTTCTTT.